The clone carrying this T cell receptor (beta chain) was seen a single time. In germline, CDR1 is WSHSY, CDR2 SAAADI. The germline V and J ends were trimmed by 6 bases and 4 bases, with 13 bases remaining between them. This CDR3 has 14 amino acids. The authors distributed each subset's genomic DNA evenly over several immunoSEQ plates. Generated by immunoSEQ multiplex PCR, the TCRdb table keeps only in-frame clones and is missing some. The top ten clones hold 1.5% to 2% of a sample with 600,000 to 700,000 clones, around three quarters of them seen once. This record belongs to a study of shared clonotypes between healthy human individuals. Study summary: Serving as donors were two women and three men, whose ages spanned 18 to 49.

CD45RA+ naive and CD45RA-negative memory subsets were separated from CD4+ cells. This chain joins TRBV10-2 and TRBJ2-1; possibly TRBD2 for D (5 bases). The specimen sequenced was memory CD4+ T cells sorted from blood. Subset in this sample: CD45RA-negative fraction. The clonotype was recovered from a woman in her 30s in good health. CDR3 region: CASRRGLAYNEQFF. The CDR3 region has the DNA TGCGCCAGCAGACGAGGGCTAGCATACAATGAGCAGTTCTTC.